A selection of T cell receptor beta chains follows, all from one sample in a study of OX40 agonist ivuxolimab in advanced cancers. Sequencing used immunoSEQ multiplex PCR; TCRdb keeps in-frame clones, though not all of them. The sample lists some 73,000 clones, roughly 88% occurring once. Specimen: CD4+ or CD8+ T cells sorted from blood, collected in a trial of the OX40 agonist ivuxolimab. Receptors were obtained from an adult with an advanced solid tumor such as melanoma, head and neck, liver or kidney cancer. The CDR3 runs from the conserved cysteine through the conserved F or W. D genes are given only for firm matches. Clone size is given for some rows only: seen once, a few or many times, or a class if the clone is expanded.

.	TRBV5-1	.	TRBJ2-2	TGCGCCAGCAGCGGCAGGGGTTCCACCGGGGAGCTGTTTTTT	CASSGRGSTGELFF
.	TRBV27	.	TRBJ2-5	TGTGCCAGCAGTCAGAGACAAGAAGAGACCCAGTACTTC	CASSQRQEETQYF
.	TRBV5-4	.	TRBJ2-1	TGTGCCAGCAGCTCACGCGGTGGAAATTCCTACAATGAGCAGTTCTTC	CASSSRGGNSYNEQFF
.	TRBV5-4	.	TRBJ2-2	TGTGCCAGCAGCCAAGGGTCAGGGGCGCAGACCGGGGAGCTGTTTTTT	CASSQGSGAQTGELFF
.	TRBV6-5	.	TRBJ1-3	TGTGCCAGCCGAATAAGGGAGAACTCTGGAAACACCATATATTTT	CASRIRENSGNTIYF
.	TRBV6-6	.	TRBJ1-5	TGTGCCAGCAGTTACCCGCCGGGTGAGAGCAATCAGCCCCAGCATTTT	CASSYPPGESNQPQHF
.	TRBV12-2	.	TRBJ1-1	TGTGCAAGTCGCTTAGAGGAGTGGGAGAACACTGAAGCTTTCTTT	CASRLEEWENTEAFF
.	TRBV27	TRBD2	TRBJ2-3	TGTGCCAGCAGCTTAGCGGGGGGGGCTCCAGATACGCAGTATTTT	CASSLAGGAPDTQYF
once	TRBV19	.	TRBJ2-6	TGTGCCAGTAGTGAGCCTTCTGGGGCCAACGTCCTGACTTTC	CASSEPSGANVLTF
.	TRBV6-1	TRBD1	TRBJ2-2	TGTGCCAGCAGCACAGGGGCGCCGAACACCGGGGAGCTGTTTTTT	CASSTGAPNTGELFF
.	TRBV5-1	.	TRBJ2-5	TGCGCCAGCAGCTTGGCCCCCGGGTACCAAGAGACCCAGTACTTC	CASSLAPGYQETQYF
.	TRBV19	.	TRBJ2-6	TGTGCCAGTAGTATAAGGACAGCCTCCTCTGGGGCCAACGTCCTGACTTTC	CASSIRTASSGANVLTF
.	TRBV6-6	.	TRBJ1-5	TGTGCCAGCATTATAGGGGCCAGTAGCAATCAGCCCCAGCATTTT	CASIIGASSNQPQHF
.	TRBV30	TRBD1	TRBJ1-2	TGTGCCTGGAGTCGGGACAGATATGGCTACACCTTC	CAWSRDRYGYTF
.	TRBV28	.	TRBJ1-4	TGTGCCAGCACCCGACCGTCCCGCGATGGGGGACTGTTTTTT	CASTRPSRDGGLFF
few	TRBV27	TRBD1	TRBJ2-2	TGTGCCAGCACTGGGACAGCGAACACCGGGGAGCTGTTTTTT	CASTGTANTGELFF
.	TRBV28	.	TRBJ2-7	TGTGCCAGCAGTTCCCCCGACAACGACTACGAGCAGTACTTC	CASSSPDNDYEQYF
.	TRBV7-2	TRBD2	TRBJ2-1	TGTGCCAGCAGCTCGACTAGCGGGGGCGGTGAGCAGTTCTTC	CASSSTSGGGEQFF
.	TRBV7-2	TRBD1	TRBJ1-5	TGTGCCAGCAGCTTACTGAGCAGGGGGCGTCAGCCCCAGCATTTT	CASSLLSRGRQPQHF
.	TRBV4-1	TRBD2	TRBJ2-5	TGCGCCAGCAGCCAATCCCTAGCGGGTGAGACCCAGTACTTC	CASSQSLAGETQYF
.	TRBV14	.	TRBJ2-1	TGTGCCAGCAGCCAAGGTATCGGGCTAGTCAGCTTCAACAATGAGCAGTTCTTC	CASSQGIGLVSFNNEQFF
.	TRBV15	.	TRBJ1-4	TGTGCCACCAGCACCGTCCAGGGGAAGGGAGGCGAAAAACTGTTTTTT	CATSTVQGKGGEKLFF
.	TRBV9	.	TRBJ2-7	TGTGCCAGCAGCGTAACCCCGACATCCTCCTACGAGCAGTACTTC	CASSVTPTSSYEQYF
once	TRBV19	.	TRBJ2-3	TGTGCCAGTACTAAGGCCAGAAGGAGTGCAGATACGCAGTATTTT	CASTKARRSADTQYF
.	TRBV7-3	.	TRBJ2-2	TGTGCCAGCAGCTTAGCCCTCAGGGAATACGCGAACACCGGGGAGCTGTTTTTT	CASSLALREYANTGELFF
.	TRBV7-3	.	TRBJ1-1	TGTGCCAGCAGCTTTGGTGATCGAGGGGCCCCTATGAACACTGAAGCTTTCTTT	CASSFGDRGAPMNTEAFF
.	TRBV2	TRBD1	TRBJ2-7	TGTGCCAGCAGGGCGGACAGGGGTTTTACCTACGAGCAGTACTTC	CASRADRGFTYEQYF
.	TRBV28	.	TRBJ2-2	TGTGCCAGCAGTAACCTGGGGGCTCCCGGGGAGCTGTTTTTT	CASSNLGAPGELFF
.	TRBV27	TRBD1	TRBJ1-2	TGTGCCAGCAGTCCTAGGACAGGAGGGAACTATTGGGGCTACACCTTC	CASSPRTGGNYWGYTF
.	TRBV7-9	.	TRBJ2-1	TGTGCCAGCAGCTTCCGGACGGCGGGATCCTACAATGAGCAGTTCTTC	CASSFRTAGSYNEQFF
few	TRBV19	TRBD2	TRBJ2-2	TGTGCCAGTCGGACTAGCGGGACGAACACCGGGGAGCTGTTTTTT	CASRTSGTNTGELFF
.	TRBV18	.	TRBJ2-7	TGTGCCAGCTCCGTGGGATCCTACGAGCAGTACTTC	CASSVGSYEQYF
.	TRBV9	TRBD1	TRBJ2-2	TGTGCCAGCAGCGTGGGCCCGGCAGGGGGCGAAACCGGGGAGCTGTTTTTT	CASSVGPAGGETGELFF
.	TRBV18	TRBD1	TRBJ1-2	TGTGCCAGCTCCGCGCAGGGGGATTCCTCGAATGGCTACACCTTC	CASSAQGDSSNGYTF
.	TRBV6-1	.	TRBJ1-1	TGTGCCAGCAGTGGTGAGGGGCGAGGAGCTTTCTTT	CASSGEGRGAFF
.	TRBV18	.	TRBJ1-1	TGTGCCAGCTCACCCACGGGGGAAAGCACTGAAGCTTTCTTT	CASSPTGESTEAFF
few	TRBV5-1	.	TRBJ1-6	TGCGCCAGCAGCTTGGATGTAGGGCCGAATTCACCCCTCCACTTT	CASSLDVGPNSPLHF
.	TRBV18	TRBD2	TRBJ2-1	TGTGCCAGCTCACCACTCGGGGGGGGCTCCTACAATGAGCAGTTCTTC	CASSPLGGGSYNEQFF
.	TRBV11-1	.	TRBJ1-2	TGTGCCAGCAGCTTTGGCCCCGGGGGCTATGGCTACACCTTC	CASSFGPGGYGYTF
.	TRBV10-3	.	TRBJ1-2	TGTGCCATCAGTGCCGGGACATTCTATGGCTACACCTTC	CAISAGTFYGYTF
.	TRBV28	TRBD1	TRBJ2-7	TGTGCCAGCAGTACCTCAACTCCGGGACAGGGAAAAAGCTCCTACGAGCAGTACTTC	CASSTSTPGQGKSSYEQYF
.	TRBV14	.	TRBJ2-5	TGTGCCAGCAGCCTAAAAAGGATGACAGGACGAGGCGAGACCCAGTACTTC	CASSLKRMTGRGETQYF
.	TRBV6-6	.	TRBJ1-2	TGTGCCAGCAGTTACTCGGAGGGCTACACCTTC	CASSYSEGYTF
.	TRBV9	TRBD1	TRBJ2-2	TGTGCCAGCAGCCGGACAGGGGGTTACACCGGGGAGCTGTTTTTT	CASSRTGGYTGELFF
.	TRBV29-1	.	TRBJ2-3	TGCAGCGTTGAACGCGGACGCGGAGATACGCAGTATTTT	CSVERGRGDTQYF
.	TRBV7-3	.	TRBJ2-2	TGTGCCAGCAGCCCTGACAGTTACACCGGGGAGCTGTTTTTT	CASSPDSYTGELFF
.	TRBV6-5	TRBD1	TRBJ1-2	TGTGCCAGCAGTCAGGGGACAGGGGGCGACGGCTACACCTTC	CASSQGTGGDGYTF
.	TRBV7-2	TRBD1	TRBJ1-1	TGTGCCAGCACCAACTCTCCGGGACAGGGCTCGACTGAAGCTTTCTTT	CASTNSPGQGSTEAFF
once	TRBV18	.	TRBJ1-5	TGTGCCAGCTCACCAGGCAATCAGCCCCAGCATTTT	CASSPGNQPQHF
once	TRBV30	.	TRBJ2-7	TGTGCCTGGAGTGTTTGGGAATCCTACGAGCAGTACTTC	CAWSVWESYEQYF
.	TRBV18	TRBD1	TRBJ1-1	TGTGCCAGCTCACCGCGACAGGGCCCCGCGATTAACACTGAAGCTTTCTTT	CASSPRQGPAINTEAFF
.	TRBV6-5	TRBD2	TRBJ2-1	TGTGCCAGCAGGAGGGGTAGCGGGAGGGCCAATGAGCAGTTCTTC	CASRRGSGRANEQFF
.	TRBV29-1	.	TRBJ2-3	TGCAGCGTTGTTATTCCAGCGGCAAGCACAGATACGCAGTATTTT	CSVVIPAASTDTQYF
.	TRBV29-1	.	TRBJ2-3	TGCAGCGTTACGGGAGCAGATACGCAGTATTTT	CSVTGADTQYF
.	TRBV7-9	TRBD2	TRBJ2-3	TGTGCCAGCAGCCCGGGAATAGCGGGAGCGGGTTCAGATACGCAGTATTTT	CASSPGIAGAGSDTQYF
.	TRBV6-5	TRBD1	TRBJ1-6	TGTGCCAGCAGGGGGGACAGGAATAGTAGATCACCCCTCCACTTT	CASRGDRNSRSPLHF
.	TRBV9	.	TRBJ1-2	TGTGCCAGCAGCGTAGTGGTGAACTATGGCTACACCTTC	CASSVVVNYGYTF
.	TRBV7-8	TRBD1	TRBJ1-6	TGTGCCAGCAGCTCGGACAGGGGGAATTCACCCCTCCACTTT	CASSSDRGNSPLHF
.	TRBV28	.	TRBJ2-4	TGTGCCAGCAGTTCGGGGATTTGGGAAAACATTCAGTACTTC	CASSSGIWENIQYF
.	TRBV7-2	TRBD2	TRBJ2-5	TGTGCCAGCAGCTCGGGACTAGCGGGAGGGCAAGAGACCCAGTACTTC	CASSSGLAGGQETQYF